The 18 T cell receptor beta chains in this list originate from one sample, sequenced in a study of blood T cell repertoires in COVID-19. The table came from immunoSEQ multiplex PCR; TCRdb's copy has only in-frame clones and leaves some out. The sample gives 250,000 to 350,000 clones, 90% of which show up once; 3.5% to 5% is in the top ten. The material sequenced was PBMCs or T cells enriched from blood (not recorded which). These receptors came from a woman aged 18-35 years with acute COVID-19.

The genes are TRBV27 and TRBJ2-1; 9 positions match TRBD2. The trim removed 3 bases at V and 2 bases at J, leaving 8 bases unmatched. The length of the CDR3 is 17 residues. Germline CDR1 reads MNHEY; CDR2 reads SMNVEV (reference sequence). CDR3 sequence reads: CASSFRASGETYNEQFF. The CDR3 region has the DNA TGTGCCAGCAGTTTCAGGGCTAGCGGGGAGACCTACAATGAGCAGTTCTTC.

The CDR3 sequence: CASSPGGMAGANYGYTF. CDR3 nucleotide sequence: TGTGCCAGCAGCCCAGGGGGGATGGCAGGGGCGAACTATGGCTACACCTTC. This chain links TRBV9 with TRBJ1-2, with TRBD1 matching over 7 bases. The CDR3 length is 17 residues. V dropped 4 bases and J dropped 2; count of bases not matched to a gene: 14. The germline CDR1 and CDR2 sequences are SGDLS and YYNGEE.

V and J are TRBV5-4 and TRBJ2-5; perhaps TRBD1 as D (7 bases). The CDR3 totals 15 residues. Trimming took 5 bases from V and 1 from J, leaving 15 bases between them. The germline V gene encodes CDR1 SGHNT and CDR2 YYREEE (reference sequence). CDR3 in amino acids: CASRGPQGGQETQYF. DNA of the CDR3: TGTGCCAGCAGGGGCCCGCAGGGGGGCCAAGAGACCCAGTACTTC.

CDR3 DNA sequence: TGTGCCAGCAGTCCTCACCAGGGGAACACTGAAGCTTTCTTT. It translates to CASSPHQGNTEAFF. V usage is TRBV28 and J usage is TRBJ1-1, with D possibly being TRBD1 (5 bases). The CDR3 loop spans 14 amino acids. Trimming removed 5 bases from V and 1 base from J, with 11 bases in between. Germline CDR1 is MDHEN and CDR2 is SYDVKM.

Only one count was recorded for this clone. J is TRBJ1-1 and V is TRBV5-1, with D hard to call. Germline CDR1 and CDR2: SGHRS and YFSETQ. The length of the CDR3 is 14 residues. V was pared by 0 bases and J by 6 bases, with 12 bases between. The CDR3 here is CASSLALAQAEAFF. CDR3 DNA sequence: TGCGCCAGCAGCTTGGCCTTGGCTCAGGCTGAAGCTTTCTTT.

V and J are TRBV30 and TRBJ1-4, with 7 bases aligning to TRBD1. The CDR3 sequence is 15 residues long. With V trimmed by 4 bases and J by 6 bases, 11 bases remained unmatched. CDR1 and CDR2 from the germline V gene are GTSNPN and SVGIG (reference sequence). The CDR3 DNA sequence: TGTGCCTGGACCCCGTCTCTGACAGGGCATGAAAAACTGTTTTTT. It specifies CAWTPSLTGHEKLFF.

V gene TRBV5-1 combines with J gene TRBJ2-3; tentative D call: TRBD2 (6 bases). The CDR3 has 15 amino acids. Trimming shortened V by 4 bases and J by 0 bases, and 12 bases separated the two germline ends. Germline CDR1 is SGHRS and CDR2 is YFSETQ. The CDR3 DNA sequence: TGCGCCAGCAGCCTGGAGCGGGTTAGCACAGATACGCAGTATTTT. Translation: CASSLERVSTDTQYF.

V is TRBV29-1 and J is TRBJ2-3; 11 bases are a match to TRBD2. CDR1 is SQVTM, CDR2 ANQGSEA, per germline. Trimming at V came to 1 base and at J to 2 bases, leaving 23 bases not matched to a gene. The CDR3 runs to 22 residues. This CDR3 is CSVEGFNGKLAGGPQVTDTQYF. The CDR3 DNA reads TGCAGCGTTGAAGGTTTCAACGGGAAATTAGCGGGAGGGCCGCAAGTCACAGATACGCAGTATTTT.

The V gene is TRBV5-3, the J gene TRBJ2-7; 7 nucleotides line up with TRBD1. TRBV5-3 is an open reading frame, and its role is uncertain. V trimming: 4 bases; J trimming: 0 bases; junction bases outside the gene matches: 7. CDR3 length equals 15 residues. In nucleotides, the CDR3 is TGTGCCAGAAGCCCCAAGACAGGGAGCTCCTACGAGCAGTACTTC. Translation gives CARSPKTGSSYEQYF.

The chain carries TRBV19 and TRBJ2-1, with D unresolved. This CDR3 region has 16 residues. Germline V CDR1 and CDR2: LNHDA, SQIVND (reference sequence). The V gene lost 5 bases and the J gene lost 5 bases, with 19 bases spanning the gap. DNA for the CDR3: TGTGCCAGTAGTTACAGTCTCGGAAAAGCCGACAATGAGCAGTTCTTC. Amino acid sequence: CASSYSLGKADNEQFF.

This clone came up a few times. This rearrangement joins TRBV7-3 to TRBJ2-2; tentative D call: TRBD2 (6 bases). In germline, CDR1 is SGHTA, CDR2 FQGTGA. This CDR3 contains 16 residues. V was shortened by 1 base and J by 0 bases, with 9 bases between the two germline ends. CDR3 in DNA: TGTGCCAGCAGCTTAAGGGGGGTCGCGAACACCGGGGAGCTGTTTTTT. It specifies CASSLRGVANTGELFF.

This rearrangement joins TRBV7-2 to TRBJ2-7, with D uncertain. In germline, CDR1 is SGHTA, CDR2 FQGNSA. Trimming removed 5 bases at V and 0 bases at J, with 5 bases between. The CDR3 length is 12 residues. The CDR3 loop reads CASSVSSYEQYF. In nucleotides, the CDR3 is TGTGCCAGCAGCGTGAGCTCCTACGAGCAGTACTTC.

This chain links TRBV13 with TRBJ1-1, with 9 bases fitting TRBD1. The germline CDR1 and CDR2 sequences are PRHDT and FYEKMQ (reference sequence). With 4 bases clipped from V and 11 bases from J, the junction kept 14 bases outside the gene matches. This CDR3 region has 15 residues. Here the CDR3 reads CASSSGTGWKLGAFF. Written as DNA, the CDR3 is TGTGCCAGCAGCTCCGGGACAGGGTGGAAGCTTGGGGCTTTCTTT.

The chain recombines TRBV6-5 with TRBJ2-5, with a tentative D call TRBD2 (5 bases). The CDR3 covers 15 residues. The ends were cut back, 6 bases at V and 6 bases at J, with 20 bases in the middle. CDR1 MNHEY and CDR2 SVGAGI come from the germline V gene. The CDR3 reads CASSYEGFSGQTQYF. In DNA form, the CDR3 reads TGTGCCAGCAGCTACGAGGGTTTCAGTGGGCAGACCCAGTACTTC.

This chain links TRBV6-6 with TRBJ1-1; the D is unclear. Trimming removed 2 bases from V and 4 bases from J, with 11 bases in between. The germline gives CDR1 MNHNY, CDR2 SVGAGI (reference sequence). The CDR3 spans 14 residues. This CDR3 reads CASSYEARGTEAFF. The CDR3 DNA is TGTGCCAGCAGTTACGAGGCGCGAGGCACTGAAGCTTTCTTT.

This clone was seen only once. The chain uses TRBV9 and TRBJ2-7, with a possible D match to TRBD1 (5 bases). V lost 4 bases, J lost 0 bases, and 14 bases lay in between. CDR3 length: 15 residues. Germline V gene lookup returns CDR1 SGDLS and CDR2 YYNGEE. Written as DNA, the CDR3 is TGTGCCAGCAGCCCTGGGGCCGCAAGCTCCTACGAGCAGTACTTC. Translating gives CASSPGAASSYEQYF.

This chain connects TRBV19 to TRBJ2-3; TRBD2 aligns across 9 bases. With V trimmed by 7 bases and J by 2 bases, 7 bases remained unmatched. CDR1 LNHDA and CDR2 SQIVND come from the germline V gene (reference sequence). The CDR3 has 15 residues. CDR3 in DNA: TGTGCCAGTACCAAACTAGCGGGTGACACAGATACGCAGTATTTT. Translating it yields CASTKLAGDTDTQYF.

Of note for this clone: Different DNA sequences within this sample yield the same CDR3. The chain uses TRBV9 and TRBJ2-2, with 12 bases that match TRBD2. The trim removed 2 bases at V and 0 bases at J, leaving 5 bases unmatched. Per germline, CDR1 SGDLS and CDR2 YYNGEE. The CDR3 length is 18 residues. The CDR3 is CASSVTSGRPPNTGELFF. The CDR3 nucleotides read TGTGCCAGCAGCGTTACTAGCGGGAGGCCCCCGAACACCGGGGAGCTGTTTTTT.